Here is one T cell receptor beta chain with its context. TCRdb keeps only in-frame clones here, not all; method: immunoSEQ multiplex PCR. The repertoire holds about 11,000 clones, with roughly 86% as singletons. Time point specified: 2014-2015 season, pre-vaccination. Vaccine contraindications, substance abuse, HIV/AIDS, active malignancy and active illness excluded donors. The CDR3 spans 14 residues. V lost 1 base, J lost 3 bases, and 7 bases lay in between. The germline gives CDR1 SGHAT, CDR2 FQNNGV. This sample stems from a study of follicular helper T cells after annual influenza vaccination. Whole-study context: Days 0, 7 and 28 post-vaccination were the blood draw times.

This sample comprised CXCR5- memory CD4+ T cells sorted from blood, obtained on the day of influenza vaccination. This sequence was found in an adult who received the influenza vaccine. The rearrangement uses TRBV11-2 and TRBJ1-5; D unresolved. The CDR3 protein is CASSLGWDNQPQHF. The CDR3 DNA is TGTGCCAGCAGCTTAGGTTGGGACAATCAGCCCCAGCATTTT. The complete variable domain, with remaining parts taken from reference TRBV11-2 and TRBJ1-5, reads EAGVAQSPRYKIIEKRQSVAFWCNPISGHATLYWYQQILGQGPKLLIQFQNNGVVDDSQLPKDRFSAERLKGVDSTLKIQPAKLEDSAVYLCASSLGWDNQPQHFGDGTRLSIL.